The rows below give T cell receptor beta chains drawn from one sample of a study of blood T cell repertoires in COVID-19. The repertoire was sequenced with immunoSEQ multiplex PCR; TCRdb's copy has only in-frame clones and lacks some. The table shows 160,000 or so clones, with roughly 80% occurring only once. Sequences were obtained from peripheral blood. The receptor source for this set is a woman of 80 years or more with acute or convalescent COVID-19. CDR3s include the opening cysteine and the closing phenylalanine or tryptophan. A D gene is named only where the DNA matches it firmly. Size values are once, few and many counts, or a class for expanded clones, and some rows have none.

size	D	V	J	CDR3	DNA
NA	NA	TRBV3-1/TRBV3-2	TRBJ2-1	CAATSDSIDEQFF	TGTGCCGCCACCTCGGACAGTATCGATGAGCAGTTCTTC
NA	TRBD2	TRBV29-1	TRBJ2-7	CSVEAKTSGTQYF	TGCAGCGTTGAAGCAAAGACTAGCGGAACGCAGTACTTC
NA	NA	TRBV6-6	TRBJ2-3	CASSYSLPDTQYF	TGTGCCAGCAGTTACTCTCTCCCAGATACGCAGTATTTT
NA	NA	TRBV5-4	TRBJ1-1	CASTTQGGGTEAFF	TGTGCCAGCACCACCCAGGGTGGTGGAACTGAAGCTTTCTTT
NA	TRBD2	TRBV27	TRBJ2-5	CASSISSSSGRAETQYF	TGTGCCAGCAGTATCTCCTCCTCTAGCGGGAGGGCGGAGACCCAGTACTTC
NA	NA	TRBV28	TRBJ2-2	CASSLWGGADAGELFF	TGTGCCAGCAGTTTATGGGGGGGGGCGGACGCCGGGGAGCTGTTTTTT
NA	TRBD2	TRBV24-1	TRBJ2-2	CATSDLPRTSVTGELFF	TGTGCCACCAGTGATTTGCCCCGGACTAGCGTCACCGGGGAGCTGTTTTTT
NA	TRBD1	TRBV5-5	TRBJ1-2	CASSLVDRTANYGYTF	TGTGCCAGCAGCTTGGTGGACAGGACAGCTAACTATGGCTACACCTTC
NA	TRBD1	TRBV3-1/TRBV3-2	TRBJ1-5	CASSQGTTGLYQPQHF	TGTGCCAGCAGCCAAGGGACGACAGGGCTCTACCAGCCCCAGCATTTT
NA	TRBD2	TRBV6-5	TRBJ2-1	CASSYSSLAGVYEQFF	TGTGCCAGCAGTTACTCGTCTCTAGCGGGAGTATATGAGCAGTTCTTC
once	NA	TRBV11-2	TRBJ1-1	CASSLFGRTEAFF	TGTGCCAGCAGCTTATTTGGGAGAACTGAAGCTTTCTTT
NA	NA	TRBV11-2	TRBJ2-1	CASSPSFEQFF	TGTGCCAGCAGCCCTAGTTTTGAGCAGTTCTTC
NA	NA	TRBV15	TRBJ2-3	CATQGTDTQYF	TGTGCCACCCAGGGTACAGATACGCAGTATTTT
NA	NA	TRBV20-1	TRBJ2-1	CSASKRNYNEQFF	TGCAGTGCTAGTAAGCGGAACTACAATGAGCAGTTCTTC
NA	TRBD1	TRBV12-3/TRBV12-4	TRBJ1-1	CASSFTGVAEAFF	TGTGCCAGCAGTTTTACAGGGGTGGCTGAAGCTTTCTTT
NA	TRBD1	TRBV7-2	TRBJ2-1	CASSRDRGRNEQFF	TGTGCCAGCAGCCGGGACAGGGGGCGAAATGAGCAGTTCTTC